This T cell receptor beta chain was captured by sequencing in a study of cytomegalovirus exposure and HLA in healthy donors. Study at large: One earlier analysis, a look at approximately 180 million T cells, found around 110 million unique TCR beta sequences.

Whole-study results and caveats: The sole available immune exposure information was CMV serostatus. DRB1 showed the most TCR associations and HLA-C the fewest in a later analysis, as rates varied by HLA locus. As a later analysis showed, a missense DCLRE1C variant was linked to trimming of TCR beta V- and J-genes.

The CDR3 totals 14 residues. Germline CDR1 and CDR2: MNHEY and SMNVEV (reference sequence). V lost 4 bases and J lost 1; bases outside the gene matches: 2. On this clone: Its antigen is currently unknown.

PCR used 60 Vbeta primers and 13 Jbeta primers. Assay: immunoSEQ multiplex PCR; the TCRdb copy retains only in-frame clones and omits some. The data hold approximately 91,000 clones, with approximately 69% observed a single time. This chain links TRBV27 with TRBJ1-1, with TRBD1 matching over 8 bases. Sequenced sample: PBMCs. The TCR originated in a female donor in good health and CMV-seronegative. The CDR3 is CASSWTGTNTEAFF. CDR3 bases: TGTGCCAGCAGTTGGACAGGGACGAACACTGAAGCTTTCTTT.